Listed below are T cell receptor beta chains from one sample, sequenced in a study of T-cell memory formation after mild COVID-19. TCRdb analysed the 5' RACE reads with MiXCR anew, one entry per CDR3 protein. Here the sample spans approximately 480,000 distinct CDR3 sequences, 15% to 20% being singletons. Material for sequencing was PBMCs or a T cell subset sorted from them (not recorded which). The source of these receptors is an adult woman who had mild COVID-19 (a few samples of this study predate the infection). Cell type and time point are not known. The CDR3 runs from the conserved cysteine through the conserved F or W. A D gene is named only where the DNA matches it firmly. Clone size is shown for a subset of rows, as once, few, many or a class of expanded clone.

v_gene	j_gene	d_gene	abundance	CDR3nt	CDR3aa
TRBV5-5	TRBJ1-6	.	few	TGTGCCAGCAGCCTGGAGGTGGGAAGGGCCTATAATTCACCCCTCCACTTT	CASSLEVGRAYNSPLHF
TRBV11-2	TRBJ2-7	TRBD1	.	TGTGCCAGCAGCTTCTCCGGGACAGGCTTCTCCTACGAGCAGTACTTC	CASSFSGTGFSYEQYF
TRBV20-1	TRBJ2-7	TRBD1	few	TGCAGTGTTGAGACCGGACAGGGAACCTACGAGCAGTACTTC	CSVETGQGTYEQYF
TRBV7-9	TRBJ2-3	TRBD2	few	TGTGCCAGCAGCTTAGCGAGTTATACCCGGGGGGCAGATACGCAGTATTTT	CASSLASYTRGADTQYF
TRBV7-9	TRBJ1-2	.	.	TGTGCCAGCAGCCACCAGGTGGGGGATGGCTACACCTTC	CASSHQVGDGYTF
TRBV28	TRBJ1-2	.	.	TGTGCCAGCAGTGCCATCGGGGGTGCGGGTAACTATGGCTACACCTTC	CASSAIGGAGNYGYTF
TRBV7-9	TRBJ1-6	.	.	TGTGCCAGCAGACACACCGGTTTCAATTCACCCCTCCACTTT	CASRHTGFNSPLHF
TRBV2	TRBJ2-1	TRBD1	.	TGTGCCAGCAGTGGACTAGGGAGCAGGGGGCATCATGAGCAGTTCTTC	CASSGLGSRGHHEQFF
TRBV9	TRBJ2-3	.	.	TGTGCCAGTTCTAGGGCCGGCGGGGATACGCAGTATTTT	CASSRAGGDTQYF
TRBV7-3	TRBJ2-2	.	.	TGTGCCAGCAGCTCCGGACAGACGAGTAGCGGGGAGCTGTTTTTT	CASSSGQTSSGELFF
TRBV2	TRBJ2-1	.	few	TGTGCCAGCACTTTAACGTTGGCCCTCAACAATGAGCAGTTCTTC	CASTLTLALNNEQFF
TRBV7-2	TRBJ2-3	.	.	TGTGCCAGCAGCGCCCGTAGAAGCATCACAGATACGCAGTATTTT	CASSARRSITDTQYF
TRBV11-3	TRBJ1-1	.	few	TGTGCCAGCAGCTTAGAGGCAGGGCCTAATGAAGCTTTCTTT	CASSLEAGPNEAFF
TRBV21-1	TRBJ1-5	.	.	TGTGCCAGCAGGGTACAAGCAACGCCTAGCAATCAGCCCCAGCATTTT	CASRVQATPSNQPQHF
TRBV12-3/TRBV12-4	TRBJ2-5	.	few	TGTGCCAGCAGTTTAGGGCACGGAGAGACCCAGTACTTC	CASSLGHGETQYF
TRBV19	TRBJ2-1	.	few	TGTGCCAGTAGTATGCCGGCCAATAGGGGGCAGTTCTTC	CASSMPANRGQFF
TRBV20-1	TRBJ1-1	.	.	TGCAGTGCTAGAGCAACGGTTAACACTGAAGCTTTCTTT	CSARATVNTEAFF
TRBV4-1	TRBJ2-5	.	few	TGCGCCAGCAGCCATGTGGGGGTAGAGACCCAGTACTTC	CASSHVGVETQYF
TRBV9	TRBJ2-1	TRBD2	.	TGTGCCAGCAGCGTAGGGGACCTAGCGGGGGGTCACAATGAGCAGTTCTTC	CASSVGDLAGGHNEQFF
TRBV2	TRBJ1-6	.	.	TGTGCCAGCCACTTTACAGTAAATTCACCCCTCCACTTT	CASHFTVNSPLHF
TRBV24-1	TRBJ2-1	TRBD2	.	TGTGCCACCAGTGACAGGGGACTAGCGGGGGGCTTGAATGAGCAGTTCTTC	CATSDRGLAGGLNEQFF
TRBV5-1	TRBJ1-1	TRBD1	few	TGCGCCAGCAGCCTCCGGGACAGTTTGAACACTGAAGCTTTCTTT	CASSLRDSLNTEAFF
TRBV6-1	TRBJ2-1	.	few	TGTGCCAGCATCGAGCAGGGGTGGCATGAGCAGTTCTTC	CASIEQGWHEQFF
TRBV24-1	TRBJ2-7	.	.	TGTGCCACCAGTGATTGGCAAGAGGGGCAGTACTTC	CATSDWQEGQYF
TRBV9	TRBJ1-2	TRBD1	.	TGTGCCAGCAGCCAACAGGACAGGGGGCATGGCTACACCTTC	CASSQQDRGHGYTF
TRBV24-1	TRBJ2-1	.	few	TGTGCCACCAGTGAGTCTCCGAGCGGTGAGCAGTTCTTC	CATSESPSGEQFF
TRBV6-6	TRBJ1-6	.	.	TGTGCCACGAGCAAGTCCAGTTATAATTCACCCCTCCACTTT	CATSKSSYNSPLHF
TRBV28	TRBJ1-1	TRBD1	many	TGTGCCAGCAGTTCCCTACAGGGGGCGCGGACTGAAGCTTTCTTT	CASSSLQGARTEAFF
TRBV20-1	TRBJ1-3	.	.	TGCAGTGCTAGAGAGGGATCTGGAAACACCATATATTTT	CSAREGSGNTIYF
TRBV5-1	TRBJ2-3	TRBD2	few	TGCGCCAGCAGGCCTACTAGCGGGAGGGCCCCAGATACGCAGTATTTT	CASRPTSGRAPDTQYF
TRBV5-5	TRBJ2-5	.	many	TGTGCCAGCAGTACCCCCGGGCGGTCCCAAGAGACCCAGTACTTC	CASSTPGRSQETQYF
TRBV4-3	TRBJ1-2	.	few	TGCGCCAGCAGCCTGTCCGGCACCGGGACATACTATGGCTACACCTTC	CASSLSGTGTYYGYTF
TRBV15	TRBJ1-2	.	.	TGTGCCACCAGCAGTAGACGCGACTATGGCTACACCTTC	CATSSRRDYGYTF
TRBV5-4	TRBJ1-1	.	few	TGTGCCAGCAGCTCCACCAGGGGAATGAACACTGAAGCTTTCTTT	CASSSTRGMNTEAFF
TRBV5-6	TRBJ2-2	TRBD2	.	TGTGCCAGCAGCCGGGTAGCTAGCGGGGGCCCCGGGGAGCTGTTTTTT	CASSRVASGGPGELFF
TRBV6-6	TRBJ2-5	.	.	TGTGCCAGCCGACGTACTAGTAAAGAGACCCAGTACTTC	CASRRTSKETQYF
TRBV12-3/TRBV12-4	TRBJ2-5	TRBD1	.	TGTGCCAGCAGTTTAGCCGAGGGACAGTTACAAGAGACCCAGTACTTC	CASSLAEGQLQETQYF
TRBV7-6	TRBJ2-3	.	.	TGTGCCAGCAGCTTTCCTCAGAGCACAGATACGCAGTATTTT	CASSFPQSTDTQYF
TRBV6-5	TRBJ1-1	.	few	TGTGCCAGCAGTTACTCCGACAGCTTTGAAGCTTTCTTT	CASSYSDSFEAFF
TRBV3-1	TRBJ2-7	.	.	TGTGCCAGCAGCCAAGATCTGGGTGGGCACTCGAGCTCCTACGAGCAGTACTTC	CASSQDLGGHSSSYEQYF
TRBV19	TRBJ2-5	TRBD2	few	TGTGCCAGTAGTAGCGGGGGGCTCCAAGAGACCCAGTACTTC	CASSSGGLQETQYF
TRBV29-1	TRBJ1-2	.	few	TGCAGCGTTGGAAACGTGGATATTGATTACACCTTC	CSVGNVDIDYTF
TRBV6-5	TRBJ2-5	.	many	TGTGCCAGCAGTTACTCGGGGGAGACCCAGTACTTC	CASSYSGETQYF
TRBV25-1	TRBJ2-3	TRBD2	.	TGTGCCAGCAGTGTCCTAGCGGGGGGATACGATACGCAGTATTTT	CASSVLAGGYDTQYF
TRBV24-1	TRBJ2-1	TRBD1	.	TGTGCCACCAGTGATTTGGGGACAGGGAACAATGAGCAGTTCTTC	CATSDLGTGNNEQFF
TRBV7-8	TRBJ2-2	.	few	TGTGCCAGCAGCTTAGTTTTCGGAACGAACACCGGGGAGCTGTTTTTT	CASSLVFGTNTGELFF
TRBV4-3	TRBJ2-1	.	few	TGCGCCAGCAGCCAAGGGAATAGGCAGAATGAGCAGTTCTTC	CASSQGNRQNEQFF
TRBV7-6	TRBJ2-1	TRBD2	few	TGTGCCAGCAGCCCGAATAGCGGGAGCTCCTACAATGAGCAGTTCTTC	CASSPNSGSSYNEQFF
TRBV4-1	TRBJ2-7	.	few	TGCGCCAGCAGCCAAGGGGAGGCCTACGAGCAGTACTTC	CASSQGEAYEQYF
TRBV12-3/TRBV12-4	TRBJ1-5	.	.	TGTGCCAGCAGCCCCCCAGATAGCAATCAGCCCCAGCATTTT	CASSPPDSNQPQHF
TRBV3-1	TRBJ2-3	TRBD2	.	TGTGCCAGCAGCCACACTAGCGGGGCCACAGATACGCAGTATTTT	CASSHTSGATDTQYF
TRBV11-2	TRBJ1-1	TRBD1	.	TGTGCCAGCAGCTTATCTAGGACAGGGACTATGAACACTGAAGCTTTCTTT	CASSLSRTGTMNTEAFF
TRBV9	TRBJ1-1	.	few	TGTGCCAGCAGCGTACTAGGACAGCCCCGGTGGGACACTGAAGCTTTCTTT	CASSVLGQPRWDTEAFF
TRBV7-9	TRBJ1-2	.	.	TGTGCCAGCAGCCTACCCCCCGGGGAGCCGAACTATGGCTACACCTTC	CASSLPPGEPNYGYTF
TRBV4-3	TRBJ1-2	.	.	TGCGCCAGCAGCCAAGATATCGCCTCTGGCTACACCTTC	CASSQDIASGYTF
TRBV27	TRBJ1-1	.	.	TGTGCCAGCACAGAGGGGACTGAAGCTTTCTTT	CASTEGTEAFF
TRBV2	TRBJ2-3	TRBD2	.	TGTGCCAGCAGTGATGGGCTAGCGGGGGGGCCGGATACGCAGTATTTT	CASSDGLAGGPDTQYF
TRBV4-2	TRBJ2-3	.	few	TGTGCCAGCAGCCAAGATTTCCGGGGGAGCACAGATACGCAGTATTTT	CASSQDFRGSTDTQYF